A selection of T cell receptor beta chains follows, all from one sample in a study of T cells in Graves' hyperthyroidism and ophthalmopathy. Via MiXCR, TCRdb re-called the multiplex PCR reads, giving one row per CDR3 protein. The sample gives roughly 380,000 distinct CDR3 sequences, approximately 19% of which show up once; 3.7% is in the top ten. What was sequenced was blood. The receptors were gathered from a woman aged 18-30 years with Graves' hyperthyroidism. The CDR3 runs from the conserved cysteine through the conserved F or W. Fields, in order: V gene, J gene, clone size, D gene, CDR3 protein, CDR3 DNA. A D gene is named only where the DNA matches it firmly. Clone sizes are given selectively: once, few, many, or a class where the clone is expanded.

TRBV6-4,TRBJ2-4,many,NA,CASSEQVGGQNIQYF,TGTGCCAGCAGTGAACAGGTGGGGGGTCAAAACATTCAGTACTTC
TRBV4-1,TRBJ1-2,few,NA,CASSQEGSLANYGYTF,TGCGCCAGCAGCCAAGAGGGGAGCCTAGCTAACTATGGCTACACCTTC
TRBV7-9,TRBJ2-7,many,TRBD1,CASSSGQTAYEQYF,TGTGCCAGCAGCTCGGGACAGACAGCCTACGAGCAGTACTTC
TRBV12-3/TRBV12-4,TRBJ1-5,many,NA,CASSSLGKPQHF,TGTGCCAGCAGCTCGCTGGGCAAGCCCCAGCATTTT
TRBV3-1,TRBJ1-5,many,NA,CASSQDPEAYQPQHF,TGTGCCAGCAGCCAAGATCCGGAGGCGTATCAGCCCCAGCATTTT
TRBV12-3/TRBV12-4,TRBJ1-1,many,NA,CASRLRTDTEAFF,TGTGCCAGCAGATTAAGGACGGACACTGAAGCTTTCTTT
TRBV6-1,TRBJ1-2,many,NA,CASRDQKDYGYTF,TGTGCCAGCCGGGACCAAAAGGACTATGGCTACACCTTC
TRBV7-6,TRBJ2-7,many,TRBD2,CASSFKTSGGPDSYEQYF,TGTGCCAGCAGCTTTAAAACTAGCGGGGGGCCCGACTCCTACGAGCAGTACTTC
TRBV5-1,TRBJ2-5,many,NA,CASSPPSGPQETQYF,TGCGCCAGCAGCCCCCCCAGTGGACCCCAAGAGACCCAGTACTTC
TRBV6-5,TRBJ2-5,NA,NA,CASSYVTSETQYF,TGTGCCAGCAGTTACGTAACTTCGGAGACCCAGTACTTC
TRBV18,TRBJ2-7,few,NA,CASSPRLGPYEQYF,TGTGCCAGCTCACCACGGCTGGGACCTTACGAGCAGTACTTC
TRBV5-1,TRBJ2-7,many,NA,CASSPRGWTREQYF,TGCGCCAGCAGCCCGCGCGGTTGGACCCGCGAGCAGTACTTC
TRBV10-3,TRBJ2-6,many,NA,CAISDPMGRVEPLANVLTF,TGTGCCATCAGTGACCCCATGGGCAGGGTAGAACCCCTGGCCAACGTCCTGACTTTC
TRBV6-2/TRBV6-3,TRBJ1-1,many,NA,CASIPPRGKEDTEAFF,TGTGCCAGCATTCCTCCTCGGGGGAAAGAGGACACTGAAGCTTTCTTT
TRBV2,TRBJ1-3,many,NA,CASSMTGSGNTIYF,TGTGCCAGCAGTATGACAGGATCTGGAAACACCATATATTTT
TRBV10-3,TRBJ1-1,NA,NA,CAITGGTEAFF,TGTGCCATCACGGGGGGCACTGAAGCTTTCTTT
TRBV28,TRBJ1-1,NA,NA,CASTGDLRDTEAFF,TGTGCCAGCACTGGGGACCTCCGGGACACTGAAGCTTTCTTT
TRBV7-3,TRBJ2-5,many,TRBD1,CASSLIQGQYETQYF,TGTGCCAGCAGCTTAATCCAGGGACAGTATGAGACCCAGTACTTC
TRBV20-1,TRBJ1-5,many,NA,CSARDHPKPQHF,TGCAGTGCTAGAGATCACCCTAAGCCCCAGCATTTT
TRBV2,TRBJ2-7,many,NA,CASSKEASSYEQYF,TGTGCCAGCAGTAAAGAGGCCTCCTCCTACGAGCAGTACTTC
TRBV5-1,TRBJ2-7,NA,NA,CASSPLGSTYEQYF,TGCGCCAGCAGCCCTCTGGGGTCTACCTACGAGCAGTACTTC
TRBV12-3/TRBV12-4,TRBJ1-1,NA,NA,CASSFGWITEAFF,TGTGCCAGCAGTTTTGGGTGGATCACTGAAGCTTTCTTT
TRBV3-1,TRBJ2-7,many,NA,CASSNGDEQYF,TGTGCCAGCAGCAACGGGGACGAGCAGTACTTC
TRBV20-1,TRBJ2-7,many,TRBD1,CSATDRASYEQYF,TGCAGTGCCACGGACAGGGCGAGCTACGAGCAGTACTTC
TRBV20-1,TRBJ1-1,many,NA,CSATDRMNTEAFF,TGCAGTGCTACCGACAGGATGAACACTGAAGCTTTCTTT
TRBV7-2,TRBJ2-7,NA,NA,CASSLVTSGLYEQYF,TGTGCCAGCAGCTTAGTAACCAGCGGGCTTTACGAGCAGTACTTC
TRBV7-2,TRBJ2-5,many,TRBD2,CASSLDSSGVLGTQYF,TGTGCCAGCAGCTTAGATTCCAGCGGGGTGCTAGGGACCCAGTACTTC
TRBV12-5,TRBJ2-5,NA,TRBD1,CASGDTGGMETQYF,TGTGCTAGTGGCGATACAGGGGGCATGGAGACCCAGTACTTC
TRBV27,TRBJ2-7,few,TRBD2,CASKEVAGGFNEQYF,TGTGCCAGCAAAGAGGTAGCGGGAGGGTTTAACGAGCAGTACTTC
TRBV28,TRBJ2-5,medium-sized,NA,CASSWRGRETQYF,TGTGCCAGCAGTTGGCGGGGGCGGGAGACCCAGTACTTC
TRBV29-1,TRBJ1-2,many,NA,CSVGQSNYGYTF,TGCAGCGTTGGGCAGAGTAACTATGGCTACACCTTC
TRBV18,TRBJ1-1,many,TRBD1,CASSRRAGGVENTEAFF,TGTGCCAGCTCACGGCGGGCAGGGGGAGTGGAGAACACTGAAGCTTTCTTT
TRBV28,TRBJ2-5,many,NA,CASRRAQETQYF,TGTGCCAGCAGGAGAGCCCAAGAGACCCAGTACTTC
TRBV14,TRBJ1-5,many,NA,CASSPGLGQPQHF,TGTGCCAGCAGCCCCGGCTTGGGTCAGCCCCAGCATTTT
TRBV29-1,TRBJ2-7,many,TRBD1,CSVTGDHEQYF,TGCAGCGTCACAGGGGACCACGAGCAGTACTTC
TRBV6-4,TRBJ2-2,many,TRBD1,CASRSHRGRGPTGELFF,TGTGCCAGCAGGTCCCACAGGGGCCGGGGTCCCACCGGGGAGCTGTTTTTT
TRBV10-3,TRBJ2-7,NA,NA,CAISGPTADEQYF,TGTGCCATCAGTGGCCCGACAGCCGACGAGCAGTACTTC
TRBV10-3,TRBJ1-1,many,TRBD1,CAISEPDRGPEAFF,TGTGCCATCAGTGAACCAGACAGGGGGCCTGAAGCTTTCTTT
TRBV11-2,TRBJ1-2,NA,TRBD1,CASIRQGRYTF,TGTGCCAGCATCCGACAGGGACGTTACACCTTC
TRBV12-3/TRBV12-4,TRBJ2-7,NA,NA,CASSRRQVGEQYF,TGTGCCAGCAGCCGGCGACAGGTAGGGGAGCAGTACTTC